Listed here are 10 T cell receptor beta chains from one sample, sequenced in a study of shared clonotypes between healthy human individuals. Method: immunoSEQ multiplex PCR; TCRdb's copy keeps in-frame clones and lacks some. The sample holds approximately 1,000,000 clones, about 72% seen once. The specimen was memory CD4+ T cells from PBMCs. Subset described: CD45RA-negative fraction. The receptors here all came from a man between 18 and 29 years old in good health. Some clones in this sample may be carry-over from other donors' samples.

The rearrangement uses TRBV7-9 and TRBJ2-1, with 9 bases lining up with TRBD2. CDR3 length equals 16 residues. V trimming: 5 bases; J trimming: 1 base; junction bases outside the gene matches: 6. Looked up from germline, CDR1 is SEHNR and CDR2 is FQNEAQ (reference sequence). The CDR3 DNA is TGTGCCAGCAGCCAAAGACTAGCGGAGTCCTACAATGAGCAGTTCTTC. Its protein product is CASSQRLAESYNEQFF.

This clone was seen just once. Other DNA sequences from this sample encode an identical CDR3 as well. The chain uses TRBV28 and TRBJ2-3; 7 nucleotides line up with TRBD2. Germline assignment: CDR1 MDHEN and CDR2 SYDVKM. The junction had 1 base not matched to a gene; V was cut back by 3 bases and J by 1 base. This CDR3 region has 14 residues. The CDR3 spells CASSFLAGTDTQYF. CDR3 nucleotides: TGTGCCAGCAGTTTTCTAGCGGGCACAGATACGCAGTATTTT. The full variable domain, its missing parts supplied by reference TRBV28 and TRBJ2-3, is DVKVTQSSRYLVKRTGEKVFLECVQDMDHENMFWYRQDPGLGLRLIYFSYDVKMKEKGDIPEGYSVSREKKERFSLILESASTNQTSMYLCASSFLAGTDTQYFGPGTRLTVL.

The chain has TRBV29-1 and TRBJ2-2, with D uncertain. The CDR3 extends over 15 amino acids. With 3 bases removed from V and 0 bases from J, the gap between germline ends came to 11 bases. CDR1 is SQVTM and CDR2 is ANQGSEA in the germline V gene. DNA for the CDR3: TGCAGCGTTGATCGTGCAGGAGCGAACACCGGGGAGCTGTTTTTT. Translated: CSVDRAGANTGELFF.

The CDR3 is CASSLGGDDQPQHF. CDR3 bases: TGCGCCAGCAGCCTGGGTGGGGATGATCAGCCCCAGCATTTT. The chain recombines TRBV4-3 with TRBJ1-5; D gene unclear. The germline V gene has CDR1 LGHNA and CDR2 YSLEER. V was clipped by 4 bases and J by 5 bases, with 12 bases between them. The CDR3 totals 14 residues.

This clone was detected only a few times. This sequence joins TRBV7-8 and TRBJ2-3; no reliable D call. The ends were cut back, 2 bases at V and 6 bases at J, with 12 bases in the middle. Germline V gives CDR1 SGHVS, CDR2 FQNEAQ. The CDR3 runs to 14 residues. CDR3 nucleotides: TGTGCCAGCAGCTTACAGATGGGGATGGATACGCAGTATTTT. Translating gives CASSLQMGMDTQYF.

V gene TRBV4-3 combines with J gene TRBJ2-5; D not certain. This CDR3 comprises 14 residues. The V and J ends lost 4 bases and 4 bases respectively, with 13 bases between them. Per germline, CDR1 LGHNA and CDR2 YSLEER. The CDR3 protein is CASSLGSWGETQYF. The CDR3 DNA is TGCGCCAGCAGCCTAGGGTCATGGGGAGAGACCCAGTACTTC.

The CDR3 sequence is CASSVGLALEQFF. In nucleotides, the CDR3 is TGTGCCAGCAGTGTTGGACTAGCCCTGGAGCAGTTCTTC. This chain uses TRBV2 with TRBJ2-1; 8 positions match TRBD2. Trimming removed 4 bases from V and 10 bases from J; junction bases left unmatched: 6. The CDR3 has 13 residues. Germline CDR1 reads SNHLY; CDR2 reads FYNNEI.

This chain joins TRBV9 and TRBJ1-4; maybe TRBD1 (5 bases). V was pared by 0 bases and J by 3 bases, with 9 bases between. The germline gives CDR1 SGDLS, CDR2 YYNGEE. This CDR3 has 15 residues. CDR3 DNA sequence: TGTGCCAGCAGCGTAGGTAGGGGAGCTAATGAAAAACTGTTTTTT. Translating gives CASSVGRGANEKLFF.

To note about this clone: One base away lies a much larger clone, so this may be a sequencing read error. The CDR3 here is CAISDRADTQYF. CDR3 in DNA: TGTGCCATCAGTGACAGGGCAGATACGCAGTATTTT. The V call is TRBV10-3, the J call TRBJ2-3, with D maybe TRBD1 (5 bases). CDR1 and CDR2 (germline): ENHRY, SYGVKD. There are 12 residues in the CDR3. Trimming left V 3 bases short and J 4 bases short, with 5 bases between.

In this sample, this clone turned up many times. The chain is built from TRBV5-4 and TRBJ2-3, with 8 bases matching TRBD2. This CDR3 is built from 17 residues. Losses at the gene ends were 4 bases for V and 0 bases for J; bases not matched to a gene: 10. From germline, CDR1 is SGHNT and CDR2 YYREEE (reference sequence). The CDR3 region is CASSKWLLAASTDTQYF. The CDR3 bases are TGTGCCAGCAGCAAATGGTTACTAGCGGCTAGCACAGATACGCAGTATTTT.